A single sample is the source of the 15 T cell receptor beta chains below, sequenced in a study of blood T cell repertoires in COVID-19. TCRdb's copy holds only in-frame clones and misses some; the assay was immunoSEQ multiplex PCR. The table lists about 39,000 clones, more than 75% of them singletons. Material for sequencing was peripheral blood. These receptors all stem from a man aged 50 to 60 with active or convalescent COVID-19.

This clone has only one observation. The chain links TRBV7-9 to TRBJ1-6, with 9 bases lining up with TRBD1. V lost 5 bases and J lost 10; bases outside the gene matches: 12. The CDR3 has 16 amino acids. Germline CDR1 is SEHNR and CDR2 is FQNEAQ (reference sequence). This CDR3 is CASSAPPGTGPSPLHF. In nucleotides, the CDR3 is TGTGCCAGCAGCGCCCCCCCCGGGACAGGGCCATCACCCCTCCACTTT.

This chain links TRBV9 with TRBJ1-1; 9 nucleotides match TRBD1. V lost 3 bases to trimming and J lost 6 bases; unmatched junction nucleotides: 6. Germline assignment: CDR1 SGDLS and CDR2 YYNGEE. The CDR3 loop spans 14 amino acids. The CDR3 sequence is CASSDGTGPSEAFF. CDR3 sequence (DNA): TGTGCCAGCAGCGACGGGACAGGGCCCTCTGAAGCTTTCTTT.

This sequence joins TRBV6-6 and TRBJ1-2, with 8 bases identical to TRBD1. V shed 7 bases, J shed 8 bases, and the junction held 6 bases outside the gene matches. Germline V lookup: CDR1 MNHNY, CDR2 SVGAGI (reference sequence). The CDR3 runs to 12 residues. For the CDR3, the DNA is TGTGCCAGCACCTTGACAGGGGAAGGCTACACCTTC. This sequence encodes CASTLTGEGYTF.

J is TRBJ2-2 and V is TRBV6-5; TRBD1 matches at 8 bases. The V and J ends lost 5 bases and 4 bases, in that order; junction bases with no gene match: 6. Looked up from germline, CDR1 is MNHEY and CDR2 is SVGAGI. The length of the CDR3 is 15 residues. The CDR3 DNA follows: TGTGCCAGCAGTCAGGACAGGGCGTCCACCGGGGAGCTGTTTTTT. It codes for CASSQDRASTGELFF.

The chain has TRBV25-1 and TRBJ1-6, with 9 nucleotides matching TRBD1. The trim removed 6 bases at V and 7 bases at J, leaving 4 bases unmatched. The CDR3 sequence is 14 residues long. Germline-derived CDR1 and CDR2 are MGHDK and SYGVNS. Written as DNA, the CDR3 is TGTGCCAGCAGACAGGGGGCGGGGAATTCACCCCTCCACTTT. Encoded protein: CASRQGAGNSPLHF.

This chain joins TRBV6-5 and TRBJ1-2; D gene unclear. The V gene lost 4 bases and the J gene lost 6 bases, with 15 bases spanning the gap. CDR3 length: 14 amino acids. Looked up from germline, CDR1 is MNHEY and CDR2 is SVGAGI. This chain's CDR3 is CASSSPAGLDGYTF. In DNA form, the CDR3 reads TGTGCCAGCAGTTCCCCCGCAGGTCTCGATGGCTACACCTTC.

The chain carries TRBV30 and TRBJ1-1, with D perhaps TRBD1 (6 bases). The germline V gene encodes CDR1 GTSNPN and CDR2 SVGIG (reference sequence). The CDR3 consists of 13 residues. V gave up 3 bases and J gave up 5 bases, with 13 bases separating them. The CDR3 sequence is CAWRQTGKTEAFF. The CDR3, as DNA: TGTGCCTGGAGGCAAACAGGGAAAACTGAAGCTTTCTTT.

The V call is TRBV25-1, the J call TRBJ2-3; 8 nucleotides align to TRBD1. The germline gives CDR1 MGHDK, CDR2 SYGVNS. The length of the CDR3 is 17 residues. V dropped 4 bases and J dropped 0; count of bases not matched to a gene: 9. The CDR3 coding sequence is TGTGCCAGCAGTGGACCACGGACAGGGTTCAGCACAGATACGCAGTATTTT. This codes for CASSGPRTGFSTDTQYF.

CDR3 sequence (DNA): TGTGCCAGCAGTTACTTCTATGCAGGGTCGGACCCCTATGGCTACACCTTC. This encodes CASSYFYAGSDPYGYTF. The chain carries TRBV6-2 or TRBV6-3 and TRBJ1-2; perhaps TRBD1 as D (5 bases). There are 17 residues in the CDR3. V was trimmed by 1 base and J by 4 bases, leaving 19 bases between them. Looked up from germline, CDR1 is MNHEY and CDR2 is SVGEGT.

This chain connects TRBV10-2 to TRBJ2-1; 9 bases fit TRBD1. CDR1 is WSHSY and CDR2 is SAAADI in the germline V gene. Unmatched junction bases numbered 17, after V lost 7 bases and J lost 10 bases. This CDR3 region has 16 residues. The CDR3 sequence: CASTSPRDRDRLEQFF. The DNA for the CDR3 is TGCGCCAGCACATCGCCGCGGGACAGGGATCGGTTAGAGCAGTTCTTC.

This clone was observed once. This chain joins TRBV18 and TRBJ1-1; the D gene is possibly TRBD1 (5 bases). Per the germline V gene, CDR1 is KGHSH and CDR2 is LQKENI. The CDR3 loop spans 13 amino acids. V was shortened by 3 bases and J by 1 base, with 6 bases between the two germline ends. In nucleotides, the CDR3 is TGTGCCAGCTCACCCCAGGGGAACACTGAAGCTTTCTTT. The encoded protein is CASSPQGNTEAFF.

The chain uses TRBV5-6 and TRBJ1-6; the D gene is possibly TRBD1 (6 bases). Germline V gives CDR1 SGHDT, CDR2 YYEEEE. Trimming pared 4 bases from V and 9 bases from J, leaving 11 bases between. This CDR3 spans 13 amino acids. CDR3 nucleotides: TGTGCCAGCAGCACAGGGTACGGTTCACCCCTCCACTTT. Its protein product is CASSTGYGSPLHF.

The CDR3 bases are TGTGCCAGCAGTGCGGACAGGGCTAACACCGGGGAGCTGTTTTTT. Protein: CASSADRANTGELFF. The chain recombines TRBV2 with TRBJ2-2, with 8 bases that match TRBD1. The CDR3 is made up of 15 amino acids. J gave up 2 bases and V 4 bases, and 3 bases lay outside the gene matches. In germline, CDR1 is SNHLY, CDR2 FYNNEI.

The chain carries TRBV2 and TRBJ1-1; 10 bases align to TRBD1. Trimming took 6 bases from V and 0 from J; bases not matched to a gene: 4. The germline gives CDR1 SNHLY, CDR2 FYNNEI. The CDR3 is 15 residues long. The DNA for the CDR3 is TGTGCCAGCAGGGGACAGGGGATGTTGAACACTGAAGCTTTCTTT. Protein product: CASRGQGMLNTEAFF.

The rearrangement links TRBV15 to TRBJ1-5; D is undetermined. V gave up 5 bases and J gave up 4 bases, with 18 bases separating them. CDR1 LNHNV and CDR2 YYDKDF come from the germline V gene (reference sequence). The CDR3 length is 16 residues. The CDR3 loop reads CATSPRLGSGNQPQHF. The DNA of the CDR3 is TGTGCCACCAGCCCCAGGTTAGGAAGCGGGAATCAGCCCCAGCATTTT. The full variable domain, with the rest looked up from reference TRBV15 and TRBJ1-5, is DAMVIQNPRYQVTQFGKPVTLSCSQTLNHNVMYWYQQKSSQAPKLLFHYYDKDFNNEADTPDNFQSRRPNTSFCFLDIRSPGLGDTAMYLCATSPRLGSGNQPQHFGDGTRLSIL.